Listed below are T cell receptor beta chains from one sample, sequenced in a study of regulatory T cells in long-lasting Graves disease. Via MiXCR, TCRdb re-called the multiplex PCR reads, giving one row per CDR3 protein. The repertoire includes about 340,000 distinct CDR3 sequences, around a fifth of them detected once, and 29% sits in the top ten. Sequencing was performed on peripheral blood mononuclear cells (PBMCs), taken when the disease was refractory, from a patient treated with antithyroid drugs. These receptors were obtained from a female donor with Graves disease. CDR3s include the opening cysteine and the closing phenylalanine or tryptophan. The D gene is left open where the match is weak. A clone size is listed for some rows: how often the clone was seen (once, few, many), or a class if it is expanded.

CSARKQGGTEAFF	TGCAGTGCTAGAAAACAGGGAGGGACTGAAGCTTTCTTT	NA	TRBV20-1	TRBJ1-1	few
CASSRTGGLGGELFF	TGTGCCAGCAGTCGGACAGGGGGCTTGGGCGGGGAGCTGTTTTTT	TRBD1	TRBV6-1	TRBJ2-2	NA
CSARVGRETQYF	TGCAGTGCTAGAGTGGGGAGAGAGACCCAGTACTTC	NA	TRBV20-1	TRBJ2-5	many
CASSLSWNTGELFF	TGTGCCAGCAGTTTATCGTGGAACACCGGGGAGCTGTTTTTT	NA	TRBV27	TRBJ2-2	NA
CASSLTGGMEGYGYTF	TGTGCCAGCAGCTTGACAGGGGGAATGGAGGGCTATGGCTACACCTTC	TRBD1	TRBV7-9	TRBJ1-2	NA
CATYGPLTEAFF	TGTGCCACGTACGGCCCACTCACTGAAGCTTTCTTT	NA	TRBV19	TRBJ1-1	many
CASSLETGIYEQYF	TGTGCCAGCAGCTTAGAGACAGGGATCTACGAGCAGTACTTC	TRBD1	TRBV7-8	TRBJ2-7	many
CSAEGTGRGGPLHF	TGCAGTGCTGAAGGGACGGGCCGTGGGGGACCCCTCCACTTT	NA	TRBV20-1	TRBJ1-6	few
CSARDQSGGEQYF	TGCAGTGCTAGAGATCAGTCAGGAGGCGAGCAGTACTTC	NA	TRBV20-1	TRBJ2-7	NA
CASSSLSSRDRTYEQYF	TGTGCCAGCAGCTCGCTATCCTCCCGGGACAGGACCTACGAGCAGTACTTC	TRBD1	TRBV7-8	TRBJ2-7	NA
CASSQTGRGEQYF	TGCGCCAGCAGCCAGACAGGGCGGGGCGAGCAGTACTTC	NA	TRBV4-3	TRBJ2-7	many
CASSLELAGSYEQYF	TGTGCCAGCAGCTTAGAACTAGCGGGTTCCTACGAGCAGTACTTC	TRBD2	TRBV7-2	TRBJ2-7	many
CASSLASSDSGNTIYF	TGTGCCAGCAGCTTAGCGAGCAGCGACTCTGGAAACACCATATATTTT	NA	TRBV7-8	TRBJ1-3	NA
CSARETVREAFF	TGCAGTGCTAGAGAGACGGTGCGGGAAGCTTTCTTT	NA	TRBV20-1	TRBJ1-1	few
CASSQPTSGEETQYF	TGCGCCAGCAGCCAACCGACTAGCGGGGAAGAGACCCAGTACTTC	TRBD2	TRBV4-1	TRBJ2-5	NA
CASKVAGANTGELFF	TGCGCCAGCAAGGTGGCGGGGGCCAACACCGGGGAGCTGTTTTTT	NA	TRBV10-2	TRBJ2-2	NA
CASSPGARNEKLFF	TGTGCCAGCAGCCCAGGGGCACGTAATGAAAAACTGTTTTTT	NA	TRBV27	TRBJ1-4	many
CASSPSGSGLSYNEQFF	TGTGCCAGCAGTCCCTCGGGTAGCGGCCTCTCCTACAATGAGCAGTTCTTC	NA	TRBV12-3/TRBV12-4	TRBJ2-1	NA
CASTLRGGRDGYTF	TGTGCCAGCACCCTCAGGGGGGGGCGCGATGGCTACACCTTC	TRBD1	TRBV6-1	TRBJ1-2	many
CAWAVVGEQYF	TGTGCCTGGGCCGTGGTAGGAGAGCAGTACTTC	NA	TRBV30	TRBJ2-7	many
CASSLRTGVYGYTF	TGTGCCAGCAGCCTCCGGACAGGGGTCTATGGCTACACCTTC	TRBD1	TRBV27	TRBJ1-2	many
CASSFRDRGRVETGELFF	TGTGCCAGCAGCTTTCGGGACAGGGGTCGTGTGGAAACCGGGGAGCTGTTTTTT	TRBD1	TRBV7-6	TRBJ2-2	few
CAWSGTGWSNQPQHF	TGTGCCTGGAGTGGGACGGGTTGGAGCAATCAGCCCCAGCATTTT	NA	TRBV30	TRBJ1-5	NA
CASTIRDSNSPLHF	TGTGCCAGCACTATCCGGGACAGTAATTCACCCCTCCACTTT	TRBD1	TRBV2	TRBJ1-6	few
CASSGRQGRQETQYF	TGTGCCAGCAGTGGCCGACAGGGCCGCCAAGAGACCCAGTACTTC	TRBD1	TRBV6-1	TRBJ2-5	many
CAISGTVGLNTEAFF	TGTGCCATCAGTGGGACAGTCGGTCTGAACACTGAAGCTTTCTTT	NA	TRBV10-3	TRBJ1-1	many
CASSEYIISGRTGELFF	TGTGCCAGCAGTGAATATATTATCTCAGGCCGGACCGGGGAGCTGTTTTTT	NA	TRBV25-1	TRBJ2-2	NA
CASSSWGAPYEQYF	TGTGCCAGCAGTTCTTGGGGGGCCCCATACGAGCAGTACTTC	NA	TRBV7-9	TRBJ2-7	NA
CASSEDRLNQPQHF	TGTGCCAGCAGTGAGGACAGACTCAATCAGCCCCAGCATTTT	NA	TRBV6-1	TRBJ1-5	few
CAWSPGWVQGATAFF	TGTGCCTGGAGTCCCGGTTGGGTACAGGGGGCTACCGCTTTCTTT	TRBD1	TRBV30	TRBJ1-1	few
CASSNNGLSPLHF	TGTGCCAGCAGTAACAATGGTCTTTCACCCCTCCACTTT	NA	TRBV27	TRBJ1-6	many
CASSQDRKGVGYTF	TGCGCCAGCAGCCAAGATCGGAAAGGGGTGGGCTACACCTTC	NA	TRBV4-1	TRBJ1-2	NA
CAISESLLEQGAQETQYF	TGTGCCATCAGTGAGTCGTTGTTGGAGCAGGGGGCCCAAGAGACCCAGTACTTC	TRBD1	TRBV10-3	TRBJ2-5	many